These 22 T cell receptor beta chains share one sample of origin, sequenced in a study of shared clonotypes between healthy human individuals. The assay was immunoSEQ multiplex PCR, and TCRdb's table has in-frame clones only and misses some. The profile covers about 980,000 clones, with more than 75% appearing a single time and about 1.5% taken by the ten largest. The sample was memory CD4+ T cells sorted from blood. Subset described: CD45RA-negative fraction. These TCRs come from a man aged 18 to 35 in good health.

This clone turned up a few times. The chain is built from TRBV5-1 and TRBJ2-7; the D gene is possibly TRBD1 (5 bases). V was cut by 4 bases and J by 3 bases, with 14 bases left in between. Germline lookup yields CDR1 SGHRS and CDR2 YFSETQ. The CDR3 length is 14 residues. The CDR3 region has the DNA TGCGCCAGCAGCAACCAGGGTCCCAACTACGAGCAGTACTTC. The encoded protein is CASSNQGPNYEQYF.

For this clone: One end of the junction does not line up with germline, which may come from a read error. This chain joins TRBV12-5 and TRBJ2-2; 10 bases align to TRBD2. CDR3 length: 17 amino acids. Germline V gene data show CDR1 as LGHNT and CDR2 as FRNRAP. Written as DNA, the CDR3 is TGTGCTAGTGGTCTGGTGCTAGCGGGAGTAGGACCGGGGGAGCTGTTTTTT. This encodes CASGLVLAGVGPGELFF.

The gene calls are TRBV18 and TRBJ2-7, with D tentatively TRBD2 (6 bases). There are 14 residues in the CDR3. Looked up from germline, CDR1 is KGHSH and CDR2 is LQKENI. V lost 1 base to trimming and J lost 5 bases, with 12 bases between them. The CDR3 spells CASSPQSGGDEQYF. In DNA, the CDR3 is TGTGCCAGCTCACCACAGAGCGGAGGGGACGAGCAGTACTTC.

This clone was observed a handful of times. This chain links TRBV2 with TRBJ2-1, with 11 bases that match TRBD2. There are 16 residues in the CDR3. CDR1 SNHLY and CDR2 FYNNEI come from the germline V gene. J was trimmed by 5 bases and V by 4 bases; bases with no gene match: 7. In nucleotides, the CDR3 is TGTGCCAGCAGTGGAAGACTAGCGGGGATCGACAATGAGCAGTTCTTC. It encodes CASSGRLAGIDNEQFF.

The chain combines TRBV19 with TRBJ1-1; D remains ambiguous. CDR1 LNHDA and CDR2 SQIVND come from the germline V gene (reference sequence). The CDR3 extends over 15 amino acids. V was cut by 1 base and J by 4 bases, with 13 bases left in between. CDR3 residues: CASSIGREGRTEAFF. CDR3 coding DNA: TGTGCCAGTAGTATAGGACGAGAAGGTCGCACTGAAGCTTTCTTT.

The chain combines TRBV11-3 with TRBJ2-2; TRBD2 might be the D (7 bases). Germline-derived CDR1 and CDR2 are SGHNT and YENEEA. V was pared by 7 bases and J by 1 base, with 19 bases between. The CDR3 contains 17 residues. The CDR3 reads CASTQSGVAGNTGELFF. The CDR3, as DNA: TGTGCCAGCACCCAATCAGGGGTAGCGGGGAACACCGGGGAGCTGTTTTTT.

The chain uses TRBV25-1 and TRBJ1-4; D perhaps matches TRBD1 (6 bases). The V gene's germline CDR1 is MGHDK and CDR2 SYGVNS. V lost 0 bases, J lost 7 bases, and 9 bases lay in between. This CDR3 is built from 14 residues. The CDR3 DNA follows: TGTGCCAGCAGTGAATATAACAGGGCTGAAAAACTGTTTTTT. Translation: CASSEYNRAEKLFF. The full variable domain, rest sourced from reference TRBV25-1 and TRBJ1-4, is EADIYQTPRYLVIGTGKKITLECSQTMGHDKMYWYQQDPGMELHLIHYSYGVNSTEKGDLSSESTVSRIRTEHFPLTLESARPSHTSQYLCASSEYNRAEKLFFGSGTQLSVL.

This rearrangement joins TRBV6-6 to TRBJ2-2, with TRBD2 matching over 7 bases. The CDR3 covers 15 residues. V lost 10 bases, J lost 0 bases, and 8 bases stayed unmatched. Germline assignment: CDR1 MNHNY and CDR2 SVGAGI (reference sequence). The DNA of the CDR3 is TGTGCCAAACCGGGGGGAGGAACGAACACCGGGGAGCTGTTTTTT. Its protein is CAKPGGGTNTGELFF.

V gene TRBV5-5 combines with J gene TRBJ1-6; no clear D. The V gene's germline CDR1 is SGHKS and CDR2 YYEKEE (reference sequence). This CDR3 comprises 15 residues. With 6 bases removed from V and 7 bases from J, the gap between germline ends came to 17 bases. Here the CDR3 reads CASTQNAGVNSPLHF. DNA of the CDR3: TGTGCCAGCACTCAAAATGCGGGAGTAAATTCACCCCTCCACTTT.

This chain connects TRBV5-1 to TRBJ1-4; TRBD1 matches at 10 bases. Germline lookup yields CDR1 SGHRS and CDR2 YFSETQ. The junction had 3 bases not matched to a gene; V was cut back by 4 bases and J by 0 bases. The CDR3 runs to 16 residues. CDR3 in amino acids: CASSVGQGTTNEKLFF. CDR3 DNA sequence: TGCGCCAGCAGCGTGGGACAGGGGACAACTAATGAAAAACTGTTTTTT.

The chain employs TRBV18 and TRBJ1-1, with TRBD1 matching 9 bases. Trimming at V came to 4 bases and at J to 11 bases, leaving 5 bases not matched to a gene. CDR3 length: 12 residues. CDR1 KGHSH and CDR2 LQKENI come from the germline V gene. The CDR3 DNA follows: TGTGCCAGCTCACGGGACAGGGAGAGCGCTTTCTTT. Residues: CASSRDRESAFF.

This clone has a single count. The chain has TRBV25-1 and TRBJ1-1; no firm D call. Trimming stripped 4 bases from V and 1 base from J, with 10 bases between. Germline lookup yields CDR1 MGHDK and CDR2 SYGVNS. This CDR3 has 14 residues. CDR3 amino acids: CASSARAGNTEAFF. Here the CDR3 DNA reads TGTGCCAGCAGTGCCCGGGCGGGGAACACTGAAGCTTTCTTT.

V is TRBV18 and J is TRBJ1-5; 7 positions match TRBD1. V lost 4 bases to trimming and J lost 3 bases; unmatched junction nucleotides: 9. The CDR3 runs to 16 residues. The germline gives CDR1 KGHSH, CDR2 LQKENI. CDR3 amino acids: CASSRMGQPVNQPQHF. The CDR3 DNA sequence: TGTGCCAGCTCACGCATGGGACAGCCAGTCAATCAGCCCCAGCATTTT.

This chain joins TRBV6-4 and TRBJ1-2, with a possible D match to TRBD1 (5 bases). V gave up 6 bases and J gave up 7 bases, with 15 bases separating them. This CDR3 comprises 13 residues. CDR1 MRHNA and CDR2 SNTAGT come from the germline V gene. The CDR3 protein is CASSAGWGGGYTF. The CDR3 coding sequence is TGTGCCAGCAGCGCCGGGTGGGGGGGTGGCTACACCTTC.

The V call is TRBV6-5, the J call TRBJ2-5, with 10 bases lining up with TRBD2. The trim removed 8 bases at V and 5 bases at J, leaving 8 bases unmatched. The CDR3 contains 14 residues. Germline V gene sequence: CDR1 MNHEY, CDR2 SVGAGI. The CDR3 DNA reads TGTGCCAGCTCGTCGTTTAGCGGGAGGGAGACCCAGTACTTC. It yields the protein CASSSFSGRETQYF.

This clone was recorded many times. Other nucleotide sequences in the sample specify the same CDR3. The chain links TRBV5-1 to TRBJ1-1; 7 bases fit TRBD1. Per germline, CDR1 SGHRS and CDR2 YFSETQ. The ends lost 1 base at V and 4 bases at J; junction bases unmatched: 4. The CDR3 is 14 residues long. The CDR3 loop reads CASSLLQGSTEAFF. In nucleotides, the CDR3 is TGCGCCAGCAGCTTGCTACAGGGGAGCACTGAAGCTTTCTTT. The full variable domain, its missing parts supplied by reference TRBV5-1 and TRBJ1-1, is KAGVTQTPRYLIKTRGQQVTLSCSPISGHRSVSWYQQTPGQGLQFLFEYFSETQRNKGNFPGRFSGRQFSNSRSEMNVSTLELGDSALYLCASSLLQGSTEAFFGQGTRLTVV.

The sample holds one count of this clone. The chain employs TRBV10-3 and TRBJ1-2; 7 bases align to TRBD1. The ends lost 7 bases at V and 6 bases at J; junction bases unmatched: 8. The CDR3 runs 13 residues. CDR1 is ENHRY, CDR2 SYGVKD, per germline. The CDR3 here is CAITRQGGDGYTF. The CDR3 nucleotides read TGTGCCATCACCCGACAGGGCGGGGATGGCTACACCTTC.

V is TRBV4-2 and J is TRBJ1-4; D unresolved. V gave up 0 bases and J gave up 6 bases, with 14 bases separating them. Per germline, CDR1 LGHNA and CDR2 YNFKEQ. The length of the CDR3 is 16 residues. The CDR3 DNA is TGTGCCAGCAGCCAAGATCGGAACGCGAGACATGAAAAACTGTTTTTT. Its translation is CASSQDRNARHEKLFF.

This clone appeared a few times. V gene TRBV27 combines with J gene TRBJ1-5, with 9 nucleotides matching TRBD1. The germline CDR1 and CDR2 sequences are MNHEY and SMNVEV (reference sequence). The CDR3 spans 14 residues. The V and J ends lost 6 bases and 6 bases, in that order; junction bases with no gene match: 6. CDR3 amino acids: CASRLGQGSQPQHF. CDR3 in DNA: TGTGCCAGCAGATTGGGACAGGGAAGTCAGCCCCAGCATTTT.

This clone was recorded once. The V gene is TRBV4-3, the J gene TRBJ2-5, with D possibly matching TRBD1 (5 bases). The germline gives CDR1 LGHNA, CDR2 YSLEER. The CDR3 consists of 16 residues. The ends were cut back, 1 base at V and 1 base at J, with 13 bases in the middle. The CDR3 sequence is CASSQAFQGPQETQYF. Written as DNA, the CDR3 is TGCGCCAGCAGCCAAGCGTTCCAGGGCCCCCAAGAGACCCAGTACTTC.

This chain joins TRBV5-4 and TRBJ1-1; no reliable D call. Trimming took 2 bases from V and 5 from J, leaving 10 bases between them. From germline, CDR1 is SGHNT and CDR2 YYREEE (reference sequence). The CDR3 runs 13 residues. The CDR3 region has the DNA TGTGCCAGCAGCTTTTCGAAACAGACTGAAGCTTTCTTT. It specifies CASSFSKQTEAFF.

The CDR3 region has the DNA TGTGCCATCGGAACGGGGATTGAAACCCAGTACTTC. Protein: CAIGTGIETQYF. The rearrangement joins TRBV10-3 to TRBJ2-5, with TRBD2 as a possible D gene (5 bases). Per the germline V gene, CDR1 is ENHRY and CDR2 is SYGVKD. Trimming took off 8 bases at V and 8 bases at J, with 15 bases between the two ends. The CDR3 has 12 amino acids.